The entry that follows covers one T cell receptor beta chain sequence. The data were obtained in a study of blood T cell repertoires in COVID-19. Study-level background: COVID-19 samples collected from the United States, Italy and Spain covered acute and convalescent phases. PBMCs, B-cell-depleted T cells, or T cells were the source of the cDNA or gDNA that made up the material.

Germline CDR1 and CDR2: SGHAT and FQNNGV. The CDR3 has 17 residues. V shed 2 bases, J shed 0 bases, and the junction held 8 bases outside the gene matches. Methods used by the authors: Reference gene primer amplification gave estimated nucleated cell counts. This table comes from immunoSEQ multiplex PCR, and its TCRdb copy is limited to in-frame clones, with some not included. V and J calls and clone size are given by that table; D and trimming were obtained from the DNA. The sample shows fewer than 250,000 clones, about 83% of them seen only once. The chain combines TRBV11-2 with TRBJ2-3; 7 positions match TRBD1. The clonotype comes from a human donor in a cohort sampled during active COVID-19. The sample consisted of peripheral blood. CDR3: CASSLRTGGISTDTQYF. CDR3 nucleotide sequence: TGTGCCAGCAGCTTACGGACAGGTGGGATTAGCACAGATACGCAGTATTTT.